This TCR beta chain is from a study of shared clonotypes between healthy human individuals. Sequenced by immunoSEQ multiplex PCR; TCRdb stores in-frame clones only, minus some. The sample has under 1,900,000 clones; 98% to 99% are singletons. This CDR3 comprises 13 residues. Trimming removed 0 bases at V and 6 bases at J, with 10 bases between. CDR1 SGDLS and CDR2 YYNGEE come from the germline V gene. Material: naive CD4+ T cells sorted from blood. Documented subset: CD45RA+ positively selected. The rearrangement uses TRBV9 and TRBJ2-7; D not certain. The sequence was collected from a man aged 25-45 years in good health. CDR3 DNA: TGTGCCAGCAGCGTAGCTGGCTTTTCCGAGCAGTACTTC. Encoded protein: CASSVAGFSEQYF. Full variable domain (missing parts from reference TRBV9 and TRBJ2-7): DSGVTQTPKHLITATGQRVTLRCSPRSGDLSVYWYQQSLDQGLQFLIQYYNGEERAKGNILERFSAQQFPDLHSELNLSSLELGDSALYFCASSVAGFSEQYFGPGTRLTVT.